The 20 T cell receptor beta chains below come from one sample, sequenced in a study of cytomegalovirus exposure and HLA in healthy donors. Use of 60 Vbeta and 13 Jbeta primers characterized the PCR. TCRdb keeps only in-frame clones here, not all; method: immunoSEQ multiplex PCR. The sample yields 50,000 or so clones, around 70% seen once. Specimen: PBMCs. These receptors were taken from a man aged 18 to 30 in good health and CMV-seronegative.

The chain recombines TRBV5-6 with TRBJ2-7; D may be TRBD1 (6 bases). CDR1 is SGHDT, CDR2 YYEEEE, per germline. V was pared by 1 base and J by 2 bases, with 10 bases between. The CDR3 covers 14 residues. The CDR3 is CASSLLGAAYEQYF. DNA for the CDR3: TGTGCCAGCAGCTTGTTGGGGGCCGCCTACGAGCAGTACTTC.

Only a few counts were recorded for this clone. The V call is TRBV30, the J call TRBJ2-1, with 8 bases aligning to TRBD1. Losses at the gene ends were 5 bases for V and 3 bases for J; bases not matched to a gene: 6. Germline V CDR1 and CDR2: GTSNPN, SVGIG (reference sequence). This CDR3 has 14 residues. The CDR3 loop is CAWDRGLGYNEQFF. As DNA, the CDR3 is TGTGCCTGGGACAGGGGTTTGGGCTACAATGAGCAGTTCTTC.

V usage is TRBV19 and J usage is TRBJ2-6; TRBD1 aligns across 9 bases. V was pared by 7 bases and J by 2 bases, with 6 bases of the junction left unmatched. The CDR3 covers 16 residues. Germline V gives CDR1 LNHDA, CDR2 SQIVND (reference sequence). This CDR3 is CASNDRGRAGANVLTF. Here the CDR3 DNA reads TGTGCCAGTAACGACAGGGGGAGAGCTGGGGCCAACGTCCTGACTTTC.

V is TRBV4-3 and J is TRBJ2-3; TRBD2 agrees at 8 bases. J lost 0 bases, V lost 4 bases, and 9 bases had no gene match. The CDR3 is 17 amino acids. Germline loops: CDR1 LGHNA, CDR2 YSLEER. DNA for the CDR3: TGCGCCAGCAGCCTTGTGGGCGGGAGGATCAGCACAGATACGCAGTATTTT. It codes for CASSLVGGRISTDTQYF.

The V and J genes are TRBV7-9 and TRBJ1-5; a possible D gene is TRBD1 (6 bases). The CDR3 has 15 amino acids. Germline-derived CDR1 and CDR2 are SEHNR and FQNEAQ (reference sequence). The V end was cut by 3 bases, the J end by 0 bases, with 9 bases between. DNA for the CDR3: TGTGCCAGCAGCTTGGGACAATATAGCAATCAGCCCCAGCATTTT. As protein: CASSLGQYSNQPQHF.

The chain recombines TRBV18 with TRBJ1-5; 8 positions agree with TRBD1. J was trimmed by 4 bases and V by 3 bases; bases with no gene match: 2. The CDR3 runs 14 residues. Per the germline V gene, CDR1 is KGHSH and CDR2 is LQKENI. CDR3 DNA sequence: TGTGCCAGCTCACCGGACAGGGTAAATCAGCCCCAGCATTTT. Translation gives CASSPDRVNQPQHF.

CDR3: CASSYGAGGSTEAFF. As DNA, the CDR3 is TGTGCCAGCAGTTACGGGGCAGGTGGGTCGACTGAAGCTTTCTTT. The chain carries TRBV6-5 and TRBJ1-1; perhaps TRBD1 as D (5 bases). Germline loops: CDR1 MNHEY, CDR2 SVGAGI. Trimming cost V 2 bases and J 5 bases, with 15 bases left between them. CDR3 length: 15 amino acids.

The chain is built from TRBV6-5 and TRBJ1-6; maybe TRBD1 (6 bases). Germline CDR1 is MNHEY and CDR2 is SVGAGI. The CDR3 totals 13 residues. Trimming took 4 bases from V and 7 from J, leaving 8 bases between them. The CDR3 reads CASSLTGNSPLHF. For the CDR3, the DNA is TGTGCCAGCAGTTTAACAGGGAATTCACCCCTCCACTTT.

The rearrangement uses TRBV6-5 and TRBJ2-5; perhaps TRBD1 as D (6 bases). V shed 7 bases and J shed 1 base, with 13 bases lying between them. From germline, CDR1 is MNHEY and CDR2 SVGAGI. The CDR3 covers 14 residues. DNA of the CDR3: TGTGCCAGCAAAGGCAGGGGTAGCCAAGAGACCCAGTACTTC. Protein sequence: CASKGRGSQETQYF.

The chain joins TRBV28 to TRBJ1-5, with TRBD1 identical over 7 bases. The CDR3 totals 16 residues. Losses at the gene ends were 5 bases for V and 5 bases for J; bases not matched to a gene: 12. Looked up from germline, CDR1 is MDHEN and CDR2 is SYDVKM. The CDR3 bases are TGTGCCAGCAGTCTCTATGCAGGGGGTCAGGATCAGCCCCAGCATTTT. Translated, it gives CASSLYAGGQDQPQHF.

This chain uses TRBV2 with TRBJ2-1; TRBD1 aligns across 7 bases. CDR3 size: 15 residues. Trimming removed 5 bases from V and 3 bases from J; junction bases left unmatched: 7. Germline values: CDR1 SNHLY, CDR2 FYNNEI. In DNA form, the CDR3 reads TGTGCCAGCAGTCTTAGACAGGGTGACTACAATGAGCAGTTCTTC. The encoded protein is CASSLRQGDYNEQFF.

The V and J genes are TRBV30 and TRBJ1-4; D perhaps matches TRBD1 (5 bases). Germline CDR1 is GTSNPN and CDR2 is SVGIG (reference sequence). Trimming left V 7 bases short and J 3 bases short, with 6 bases between. The CDR3 extends over 11 amino acids. CDR3 sequence (DNA): TGTGCCTCCAGGGCTAATGAAAAACTGTTTTTT. Encoded protein: CASRANEKLFF.

This clone has a single count. J is TRBJ2-2 and V is TRBV5-1, with D possibly TRBD1 on 6 matching bases. The CDR3 length is 11 residues. V shed 4 bases and J shed 11 bases, with 9 bases lying between them. In germline, CDR1 is SGHRS, CDR2 YFSETQ. CDR3 residues: CASSPDSELFF. The CDR3 DNA sequence: TGCGCCAGCAGCCCGGACAGTGAGCTGTTTTTT.

J is TRBJ2-2 and V is TRBV4-1; D may be TRBD2 (6 bases). CDR3 size: 15 residues. Germline loops: CDR1 MGHRA, CDR2 YSYEKL. Trimming took off 4 bases at V and 6 bases at J, with 15 bases between the two ends. The CDR3 here is CASSRSGVYAGELFF. The CDR3 bases are TGCGCCAGCAGCCGCTCGGGGGTTTATGCCGGGGAGCTGTTTTTT.

The V and J genes are TRBV13 and TRBJ1-1, with D perhaps matching TRBD1 (5 bases). The V gene lost 5 bases and the J gene lost 5 bases, with 15 bases spanning the gap. The CDR3 is made up of 14 amino acids. Germline assignment: CDR1 PRHDT and CDR2 FYEKMQ (reference sequence). The CDR3 reads CASSPMGGGTEAFF. The CDR3 DNA is TGTGCCAGCAGCCCCATGGGGGGTGGGACTGAAGCTTTCTTT.

This rearrangement joins TRBV7-2 to TRBJ1-5; a possible D gene is TRBD1 (6 bases). This CDR3 is built from 18 residues. Germline CDR1 reads SGHTA; CDR2 reads FQGNSA. The ends were cut back, 0 bases at V and 6 bases at J, with 21 bases in the middle. The CDR3 sequence: CASSLAPSNWGPGQPQHF. CDR3 sequence (DNA): TGTGCCAGCAGCTTAGCGCCCTCAAACTGGGGGCCCGGTCAGCCCCAGCATTTT.

The chain has TRBV27 and TRBJ2-5; 7 bases agree with TRBD2. Germline V gene sequence: CDR1 MNHEY, CDR2 SMNVEV (reference sequence). The length of the CDR3 is 13 residues. The trim removed 6 bases at V and 7 bases at J, leaving 8 bases unmatched. The CDR3 is CASSENGRWTQYF. CDR3 nucleotide sequence: TGTGCCAGCAGCGAAAACGGGAGGTGGACCCAGTACTTC.

V and J are TRBV7-9 and TRBJ2-7, with D possibly TRBD1 on 6 matching bases. V lost 5 bases and J 0 bases, leaving 11 bases between the germline ends. Germline V gene sequence: CDR1 SEHNR, CDR2 FQNEAQ (reference sequence). The CDR3 spans 14 residues. The CDR3 spells CASSRTAISYEQYF. The DNA for the CDR3 is TGTGCCAGCAGCCGGACAGCAATCTCCTACGAGCAGTACTTC.

This chain links TRBV12-5 with TRBJ1-2, with D possibly matching TRBD1 (6 bases). The CDR3 extends over 17 amino acids. Per the germline V gene, CDR1 is LGHNT and CDR2 is FRNRAP. V shed 5 bases and J shed 6 bases, with 25 bases lying between them. CDR3 sequence: CASGHNLPDRKADGYTF. The CDR3 nucleotides read TGTGCTAGTGGTCATAACCTACCCGACAGGAAGGCCGATGGCTACACCTTC.

The chain uses TRBV28 and TRBJ2-7, with 7 bases aligning to TRBD1. Looked up from germline, CDR1 is MDHEN and CDR2 is SYDVKM. The CDR3 has 15 residues. Germline trimming cut 4 bases from V and 3 bases from J; bases unmatched to any gene: 9. CDR3 region: CASSSPTGQVYEQYF. The CDR3 DNA reads TGTGCCAGCAGTTCGCCCACCGGACAGGTCTACGAGCAGTACTTC.